A single sample gave rise to the 6 T cell receptor beta chains below, sequenced in a study of cytomegalovirus exposure and HLA in healthy donors. 60 Vbeta and 13 Jbeta primers were used in PCR. The method was immunoSEQ multiplex PCR; TCRdb's version includes in-frame clones alone and lacks a portion of them. The sample records about 130,000 clones, about 10% being singletons. The specimen sequenced was PBMCs. The receptor source for this set is a woman under 30 in good health and CMV-seropositive.

The chain is built from TRBV6-1 and TRBJ1-1; a weak D match, TRBD1 (5 bases). Germline V gene sequence: CDR1 MNHNS, CDR2 SASEGT. This CDR3 comprises 13 residues. V lost 6 bases and J 3 bases, leaving 11 bases between the germline ends. In DNA, the CDR3 is TGTGCCAGCAGCAGGGTGGGCGACACTGAAGCTTTCTTT. Translated: CASSRVGDTEAFF.

The chain links TRBV10-3 to TRBJ1-3, with D perhaps TRBD1 (5 bases). Germline CDR1 reads ENHRY; CDR2 reads SYGVKD. This CDR3 spans 14 amino acids. V was pared by 6 bases and J by 3 bases, with 12 bases between. CDR3 coding DNA: TGTGCCATCAGCGGGACTGGGAATGGAAACACCATATATTTT. Translation gives CAISGTGNGNTIYF.

The V gene is TRBV9, the J gene TRBJ2-1; 12 positions agree with TRBD2. V shed 3 bases and J 8 bases; nucleotides not matched to a gene: 9. The CDR3 consists of 16 residues. The germline V gene has CDR1 SGDLS and CDR2 YYNGEE. The chain's CDR3 is CASSGLLAGGLDEQFF. The DNA for the CDR3 is TGTGCCAGCAGCGGCCTACTAGCGGGAGGTTTGGATGAGCAGTTCTTC.

The gene calls are TRBV6-1 and TRBJ1-3; a weak D match, TRBD1 (5 bases). The CDR3 loop spans 14 amino acids. Germline-derived CDR1 and CDR2 are MNHNS and SASEGT. The germline V and J ends were trimmed by 6 bases and 4 bases, with 13 bases remaining between them. The CDR3 DNA reads TGTGCCAGCAGCTCCGCGGGGCCCGGAAACACCATATATTTT. Protein product: CASSSAGPGNTIYF.

V is TRBV7-8 and J is TRBJ2-3, with 10 bases lining up with TRBD1. CDR3 size: 15 residues. V gave up 1 base and J gave up 5 bases; unmatched junction bases: 3. Germline V lookup: CDR1 SGHVS, CDR2 FQNEAQ. The chain's CDR3 is CASSLGQGAKDTQYF. The CDR3 nucleotides are TGTGCCAGCAGCTTAGGACAGGGGGCAAAAGATACGCAGTATTTT.

This clone was seen a handful of times. The V gene is TRBV7-9, the J gene TRBJ1-1; possibly TRBD1 for D (6 bases). Trimming stripped 5 bases from V and 1 base from J, with 11 bases between. The CDR3 length is 14 residues. The germline gives CDR1 SEHNR, CDR2 FQNEAQ (reference sequence). For the CDR3, the DNA is TGTGCCAGCAGCCCACCGGGACAGAACACTGAAGCTTTCTTT. Its protein is CASSPPGQNTEAFF.